This T cell receptor (beta chain) was recovered during a study of T-cell memory formation after mild COVID-19. CDR1 SGHVS and CDR2 FQNEAQ come from the germline V gene. The CDR3 loop spans 14 amino acids. Trimming left V 1 base short and J 1 base short, with 8 bases between. Using its own MiXCR run on the 5' RACE reads, TCRdb lists one record per CDR3 protein. Altogether about 200,000 distinct CDR3 sequences are present, roughly 10% being singletons, with the ten largest covering around 3.3%. Worth noting for this clonotype: The target antigen is unknown.

Study-wide points: Clones that contracted from day 15 to 85 had balanced CD4/CD8; later expanders were CD4+ biased.

Sequenced input: PBMCs or a T cell subset sorted from them (not recorded which). The TCR sequence derives from a man younger than 35 who had mild COVID-19 (a few samples of this study predate the infection). Cell type and time point are not known. The chain is built from TRBV7-8 and TRBJ2-7; D is ambiguous. The CDR3 DNA follows: TGTGCCAGCAGCTTAGGTCCGAAGTCCTACGAGCAGTACTTC. Protein product: CASSLGPKSYEQYF.